The 19 T cell receptor beta chains presented below share a single source sample, sequenced in a study of shared clonotypes between healthy human individuals. Naive CD8 cells, CD45RO-negative and positively selected for CCR7, excluded terminally differentiated effector memory CD45RA+ cells. Data came from immunoSEQ multiplex PCR; TCRdb stores just in-frame clones and leaves some out. Among about 680,000 clones listed, 92% were seen once. Sequencing was done on a sample of naive CD8+ T cells sorted from blood. These TCRs come from a man younger than 40 in good health.

The chain employs TRBV11-2 and TRBJ2-5; possibly TRBD1 or TRBD2 for D (5 bases each). Germline CDR1 SGHAT, CDR2 FQNNGV. Trimming took 1 base from V and 5 from J, leaving 20 bases between them. The CDR3 length is 17 residues. The CDR3 reads CASSLGSSRGAAETQYF. In nucleotides, the CDR3 is TGTGCCAGCAGCTTAGGGAGTTCGCGAGGGGCAGCGGAGACCCAGTACTTC.

This chain uses TRBV7-9 with TRBJ2-2; no firm D call. V was clipped by 2 bases and J by 6 bases, with 16 bases between them. CDR3 length: 16 amino acids. Looked up from germline, CDR1 is SEHNR and CDR2 is FQNEAQ (reference sequence). DNA for the CDR3: TGTGCCAGCAGCTTATTCTTGTCAGTTTCCCCCGGGGAGCTGTTTTTT. Translating gives CASSLFLSVSPGELFF.

V is TRBV13 and J is TRBJ2-3; 9 bases align to TRBD2. This CDR3 spans 16 amino acids. CDR1 PRHDT and CDR2 FYEKMQ come from the germline V gene (reference sequence). J lost 0 bases, V lost 0 bases, and 1 base had no gene match. Written as DNA, the CDR3 is TGTGCCAGCAGCTTAGGGCTAGCGGGGAGCACAGATACGCAGTATTTT. Protein sequence: CASSLGLAGSTDTQYF.

V usage is TRBV29-1 and J usage is TRBJ1-3; tentatively, D is TRBD1 (5 bases). CDR1 is SQVTM and CDR2 is ANQGSEA in the germline V gene. The CDR3 runs to 16 residues. V dropped 1 base and J dropped 2 bases, with 15 bases sitting between them. This CDR3 is CSVEGRGRGTGNTIYF. The CDR3 DNA reads TGCAGCGTTGAAGGGCGGGGGAGAGGCACTGGAAACACCATATATTTT.

This chain connects TRBV19 to TRBJ2-1; possible D gene TRBD2, 6 bases. Germline-derived CDR1 and CDR2 are LNHDA and SQIVND (reference sequence). This CDR3 spans 13 amino acids. V shed 11 bases and J shed 10 bases, with 21 bases lying between them. Written as DNA, the CDR3 is TGTGCCTGCTCCCCAGCGGTAGCGGAGGAGCAGTTCTTC. Amino acids: CACSPAVAEEQFF.

The count of this clone is one. The chain uses TRBV9 and TRBJ2-3; no reliable D call. Germline CDR1 is SGDLS and CDR2 is YYNGEE. This CDR3 has 14 residues. Trimming removed 4 bases from V and 4 bases from J, with 13 bases in between. CDR3 sequence: CASSPSSVSDTQYF. CDR3 in DNA: TGTGCCAGCAGCCCAAGTTCGGTTTCAGATACGCAGTATTTT.

This chain uses TRBV7-9 with TRBJ1-3; D is uncertain. The CDR3 is 13 amino acids. Trimming shortened V by 1 base and J by 8 bases, and 9 bases separated the two germline ends. Germline V lookup: CDR1 SEHNR, CDR2 FQNEAQ (reference sequence). The CDR3 protein is CASSLVGSDTIYF. CDR3 DNA sequence: TGTGCCAGCAGCTTAGTTGGCTCGGACACCATATATTTT.

V is TRBV28 and J is TRBJ2-1; D uncertain. The V gene's germline CDR1 is MDHEN and CDR2 SYDVKM. This CDR3 spans 17 amino acids. V was trimmed by 3 bases and J by 5 bases, leaving 20 bases between them. The CDR3 sequence: CASSFLRTNNFDNEQFF. DNA of the CDR3: TGTGCCAGCAGTTTCCTTAGGACCAATAATTTCGACAATGAGCAGTTCTTC.

This clone was picked up one time. This chain links TRBV5-4 with TRBJ2-6, with 9 positions matching TRBD2. CDR1 is SGHNT, CDR2 YYREEE, per germline (reference sequence). CDR3 length: 19 amino acids. The J segment lost 1 base and the V segment lost 1 base, leaving 9 bases of the junction unmatched. In DNA, the CDR3 is TGTGCCAGCAGCTTGACGGTTAGCGGGAGCGGGTCTGGGGCCAACGTCCTGACTTTC. The encoded protein is CASSLTVSGSGSGANVLTF. Drawing the rest from reference TRBV5-4 and TRBJ2-6, the complete variable domain is ETGVTQSPTHLIKTRGQQVTLRCSSQSGHNTVSWYQQALGQGPQFIFQYYREEENGRGNFPPRFSGLQFPNYSSELNVNALELDDSALYLCASSLTVSGSGSGANVLTFGAGSRLTVL.

A single count supports this clone. The chain joins TRBV19 to TRBJ2-3, with 11 bases aligning to TRBD2. Germline V gene lookup returns CDR1 LNHDA and CDR2 SQIVND (reference sequence). The CDR3 length is 16 residues. V dropped 1 base and J dropped 4; count of bases not matched to a gene: 4. This chain's CDR3 is CASSIGTSGFADTQYF. The CDR3 DNA is TGTGCCAGTAGTATAGGGACTAGCGGGTTTGCAGATACGCAGTATTTT.

The chain couples TRBV23-1 to TRBJ2-4, with TRBD2 matching over 7 bases. TRBV23-1 is an ORF, and what it does is uncertain. V was pared by 8 bases and J by 0 bases, with 10 bases of the junction left unmatched. The CDR3 totals 16 residues. CDR3 residues: CASGHGGDLAKNIQYF. CDR3 DNA: TGCGCCAGCGGACATGGGGGGGACCTAGCCAAAAACATTCAGTACTTC.

The chain combines TRBV28 with TRBJ2-3, with D perhaps TRBD1 (6 bases). CDR3 size: 14 residues. Germline V gene sequence: CDR1 MDHEN, CDR2 SYDVKM. Trimming left V 6 bases short and J 2 bases short, with 12 bases between. The CDR3 nucleotides are TGTGCCAGCAGGACCACAGGGTACACAGATACGCAGTATTTT. This encodes CASRTTGYTDTQYF.

The J gene is TRBJ1-1, the V gene TRBV19; D unresolved. This CDR3 region has 13 residues. The V and J ends lost 3 bases and 6 bases respectively, with 11 bases between them. Germline CDR1 and CDR2: LNHDA and SQIVND (reference sequence). The CDR3 sequence is CASSMTPGSEAFF. The CDR3 nucleotides are TGTGCCAGTAGTATGACCCCTGGGTCTGAAGCTTTCTTT.

This clone came up once. The rearrangement joins TRBV5-1 to TRBJ2-3; 7 bases align to TRBD1. V shed 3 bases and J 0 bases; nucleotides not matched to a gene: 7. Per the germline V gene, CDR1 is SGHRS and CDR2 is YFSETQ. This CDR3 is 16 amino acids long. As DNA, the CDR3 is TGCGCCAGCAGCTCGACAGGGCCCCCTAGCACAGATACGCAGTATTTT. This codes for CASSSTGPPSTDTQYF. The full variable domain, completed using reference TRBV5-1 and TRBJ2-3, is KAGVTQTPRYLIKTRGQQVTLSCSPISGHRSVSWYQQTPGQGLQFLFEYFSETQRNKGNFPGRFSGRQFSNSRSEMNVSTLELGDSALYLCASSSTGPPSTDTQYFGPGTRLTVL.

J is TRBJ2-2 and V is TRBV18, with 10 positions matching TRBD2. CDR1 and CDR2 from the germline V gene are KGHSH and LQKENI. Trimming removed 5 bases from V and 0 bases from J; junction bases left unmatched: 3. The CDR3 is 16 amino acids. The DNA of the CDR3 is TGTGCCAGCTCATCGGGACTAGCGACGAACACCGGGGAGCTGTTTTTT. Amino acid sequence: CASSSGLATNTGELFF.

CDR3 nucleotides: TGTGCCTGGAGTATGGCGGTCTCCTACGAGCAGTACTTC. This encodes CAWSMAVSYEQYF. V gene TRBV30 combines with J gene TRBJ2-7, with D hard to call. Germline V gene data show CDR1 as GTSNPN and CDR2 as SVGIG (reference sequence). This CDR3 spans 13 amino acids. V was clipped by 2 bases and J by 0 bases, with 8 bases between them.

The chain uses TRBV7-9 and TRBJ1-2; tentative D call: TRBD1 (6 bases). Trimming took off 6 bases at V and 4 bases at J, with 15 bases between the two ends. Germline V gene lookup returns CDR1 SEHNR and CDR2 FQNEAQ (reference sequence). This CDR3 spans 14 amino acids. As DNA, the CDR3 is TGTGCCAGCAGTTATGGACAGTCCGGCTATGGCTACACCTTC. Translating gives CASSYGQSGYGYTF.

In its sample, this clone was seen once. This sample also contains other DNA sequences that code for the same CDR3. The chain employs TRBV29-1 and TRBJ2-1; D may be TRBD2 (6 bases). Germline assignment: CDR1 SQVTM and CDR2 ANQGSEA. V was cut by 5 bases and J by 3 bases, with 11 bases left in between. The CDR3 runs to 13 residues. The chain's CDR3 is CSVLIADYNEQFF. DNA of the CDR3: TGCAGCGTTCTAATAGCGGACTACAATGAGCAGTTCTTC.

This chain uses TRBV27 with TRBJ2-4; D unclear. Trimming left V 4 bases short and J 0 bases short, with 7 bases between. Germline CDR1 is MNHEY and CDR2 is SMNVEV (reference sequence). The CDR3 contains 14 residues. The CDR3 loop is CASSSRIAKNIQYF. CDR3 DNA: TGTGCCAGCAGTTCCCGCATAGCCAAAAACATTCAGTACTTC.